The 23 T cell receptor beta chains reported below all come from one sample, sequenced in a study of Ad26.COV2.S vaccination and SARS-CoV-2 variants. This sample's treatment: about 20 received Ad26.COV2.S at low or high dose, single or two shots; about 5 received placebo; per-sample allocation not given. Samples came from day 63 after the first vaccine or placebo injection. Sequencing used immunoSEQ multiplex PCR; TCRdb keeps in-frame clones, though not all of them. The sample shows around 450,000 clones, 89% of them seen only once. The sequencing here drew on peripheral blood, taken in a trial of Ad26.COV2.S vaccine versus placebo. The receptor source for this set is a person aged 18-60 years who received the Ad26.COV2.S COVID-19 vaccine or a placebo.

V gene TRBV5-1 combines with J gene TRBJ1-2, with 7 bases that match TRBD1. V gave up 0 bases and J gave up 3 bases; unmatched junction bases: 11. In germline, CDR1 is SGHRS, CDR2 YFSETQ. This CDR3 is 17 amino acids long. CDR3 DNA sequence: TGCGCCAGCAGCTTGGTCCATTGGATTGGACAGGACTATGGCTACACCTTC. Protein sequence: CASSLVHWIGQDYGYTF. Based on the CDR3 plus reference TRBV5-1 and TRBJ1-2, the full variable domain is KAGVTQTPRYLIKTRGQQVTLSCSPISGHRSVSWYQQTPGQGLQFLFEYFSETQRNKGNFPGRFSGRQFSNSRSEMNVSTLELGDSALYLCASSLVHWIGQDYGYTFGSGTRLTVV.

The rearrangement uses TRBV27 and TRBJ2-1; 9 bases line up with TRBD1. Per germline, CDR1 MNHEY and CDR2 SMNVEV (reference sequence). CDR3 size: 19 residues. V was pared by 1 base and J by 0 bases, with 10 bases of the junction left unmatched. Here the CDR3 DNA reads TGTGCCAGCAGTTTATTCGGGACAGGGACCCAGAGCTCCTACAATGAGCAGTTCTTC. Translating it yields CASSLFGTGTQSSYNEQFF.

About this clone: This sample also contains other DNA sequences that code for the same CDR3. In DNA, the CDR3 is TGTGCCAGTAGGGGGAGAATGAACACTGAAGCTTTCTTT. As protein: CASRGRMNTEAFF. The chain uses TRBV19 and TRBJ1-1, with D uncertain. Between the trimmed V and J ends, which lost 6 bases and 0 bases, there was a span of 8 bases. The germline V gene encodes CDR1 LNHDA and CDR2 SQIVND (reference sequence). The CDR3 loop spans 13 amino acids.

This chain links TRBV3-1 (or the pseudogene TRBV3-2) with TRBJ1-6; TRBD1 might be the D (5 bases). Between the trimmed V and J ends, which lost 1 base and 8 bases, there was a span of 12 bases. The CDR3 is 15 residues long. CDR1 is LGHDT, CDR2 YNNKEL, per germline (reference sequence). CDR3 in amino acids: CASSQGGQGDSPLHF. The DNA of the CDR3 is TGTGCCAGCAGCCAAGGAGGGCAGGGAGATTCACCCCTCCACTTT.

This sequence joins TRBV11-1 and TRBJ2-1; D uncertain. V was trimmed by 4 bases and J by 5 bases, leaving 9 bases between them. Per the germline V gene, CDR1 is SGHAT and CDR2 is FQDESV (reference sequence). The length of the CDR3 is 13 residues. CDR3 sequence (DNA): TGTGCCAGCAGCTCCACGGACGACAATGAGCAGTTCTTC. Translated: CASSSTDDNEQFF.

The chain combines TRBV6-2 or TRBV6-3 with TRBJ2-5; no reliable D call. V lost 5 bases, J lost 0 bases, and 10 bases lay in between. This CDR3 has 14 residues. CDR1 MNHEY and CDR2 SVGEGT come from the germline V gene. This chain's CDR3 is CASSTRTYQETQYF. The CDR3 DNA sequence: TGTGCCAGCAGTACTCGGACGTACCAAGAGACCCAGTACTTC.

This clone was found a few times. The chain employs TRBV6-6 and TRBJ1-4; no reliable D call. Germline V gene data show CDR1 as MNHNY and CDR2 as SVGAGI (reference sequence). The CDR3 sequence is 16 residues long. V dropped 0 bases and J dropped 8 bases, with 16 bases sitting between them. The chain's CDR3 is CASSYSGPSGKEKLFF. Written as DNA, the CDR3 is TGTGCCAGCAGTTACTCGGGTCCGTCGGGGAAGGAAAAACTGTTTTTT.

The chain employs TRBV4-3 and TRBJ1-2, with 7 bases matching TRBD1. Losses at the gene ends were 1 base for V and 4 bases for J; bases not matched to a gene: 12. Germline V gene sequence: CDR1 LGHNA, CDR2 YSLEER. The CDR3 has 17 amino acids. The CDR3 DNA follows: TGCGCCAGCAGCCAAGTCTTAGGGGACAGCTTCTTCTATGGCTACACCTTC. Its translation: CASSQVLGDSFFYGYTF.

Of note for this clone: This sample also contains other DNA sequences that code for the same CDR3. The rearrangement joins TRBV5-1 to TRBJ2-3; D gene unclear. The germline gives CDR1 SGHRS, CDR2 YFSETQ. The CDR3 is 13 amino acids. V was shortened by 2 bases and J by 1 base, with 5 bases between the two germline ends. In DNA form, the CDR3 reads TGCGCCAGCAGCTTCGACGGCACAGATACGCAGTATTTT. Translating it yields CASSFDGTDTQYF.

The genes are TRBV19 and TRBJ1-2, with D perhaps TRBD1 (6 bases). The V and J ends lost 6 bases and 7 bases respectively, with 24 bases between them. The germline gives CDR1 LNHDA, CDR2 SQIVND (reference sequence). The CDR3 covers 16 residues. The CDR3 bases are TGTGCCAGTAGGGAACAGGGATTCTTTAAGCGGGGTGGCTACACCTTC. It is translated as CASREQGFFKRGGYTF.

This chain uses TRBV7-2 with TRBJ1-2; the D gene is possibly TRBD1 (5 bases). Trimming removed 5 bases at V and 5 bases at J, with 18 bases between. Germline assignment: CDR1 SGHTA and CDR2 FQGNSA. The CDR3 consists of 15 residues. CDR3 amino acids: CASSKNRDLVYGYTF. DNA of the CDR3: TGTGCCAGCAGCAAAAACCGGGACCTGGTATATGGCTACACCTTC.

V is TRBV6-5 and J is TRBJ2-1; 8 positions match TRBD1. J was trimmed by 9 bases and V by 4 bases; bases with no gene match: 14. Per germline, CDR1 MNHEY and CDR2 SVGAGI. The CDR3 sequence is 16 residues long. The CDR3 sequence: CASSSQRTGYIGEQFF. In DNA, the CDR3 is TGTGCCAGCAGTTCACAGAGGACAGGGTATATCGGTGAGCAGTTCTTC.

This clone came up a few times. The J gene is TRBJ1-5, the V gene TRBV7-6; a possible D gene is TRBD1 (6 bases). V gave up 1 base and J gave up 4 bases, with 14 bases separating them. From germline, CDR1 is SGHVS and CDR2 FNYEAQ. The CDR3 extends over 16 amino acids. The CDR3 DNA reads as TGTGCCAGCAGCTTAGGGGCCGGGACACGGAATCAGCCCCAGCATTTT. Translating gives CASSLGAGTRNQPQHF. The full variable domain, with the rest looked up from reference TRBV7-6 and TRBJ1-5, is GAGVSQSPRYKVTKRGQDVALRCDPISGHVSLYWYRQALGQGPEFLTYFNYEAQQDKSGLPNDRFSAERPEGSISTLTIQRTEQRDSAMYRCASSLGAGTRNQPQHFGDGTRLSIL.

The chain links TRBV30 to TRBJ1-4, with no clear D. The CDR3 runs to 14 residues. V was pared by 3 bases and J by 10 bases, with 18 bases between. The germline V gene has CDR1 GTSNPN and CDR2 SVGIG (reference sequence). The CDR3 sequence: CAWRSSDLSRKLFF. Here the CDR3 DNA reads TGTGCCTGGAGGTCTTCAGATTTGTCGAGAAAACTGTTTTTT.

The gene calls are TRBV7-3 and TRBJ2-1; D is possibly TRBD2 (6 bases). Germline V lookup: CDR1 SGHTA, CDR2 FQGTGA. V lost 4 bases, J lost 2 bases, and 12 bases lay in between. This CDR3 region has 15 residues. The CDR3 DNA follows: TGTGCCAGCAGCTCCGGGGGAGGAACCTACAATGAGCAGTTCTTC. It is translated as CASSSGGGTYNEQFF.

The gene calls are TRBV5-1 and TRBJ2-3; D ambiguous. This CDR3 region has 14 residues. Germline V gene sequence: CDR1 SGHRS, CDR2 YFSETQ. Between the trimmed V and J ends, which lost 4 bases and 0 bases, there was a span of 9 bases. CDR3 nucleotide sequence: TGCGCCAGCAGCCCCGAGAGAAGCACAGATACGCAGTATTTT. Amino acid sequence: CASSPERSTDTQYF.

This rearrangement joins TRBV18 to TRBJ2-5; perhaps TRBD1 as D (6 bases). The germline V and J ends were trimmed by 6 bases and 1 base, with 12 bases remaining between them. The CDR3 extends over 14 amino acids. Germline assignment: CDR1 KGHSH and CDR2 LQKENI. Here the CDR3 reads CASSDSTGQETQYF. The CDR3 DNA reads as TGTGCCAGCTCTGATTCGACAGGCCAAGAGACCCAGTACTTC.

The V call is TRBV18, the J call TRBJ2-7; no firm D call. Germline V gives CDR1 KGHSH, CDR2 LQKENI. This CDR3 has 14 residues. V lost 4 bases, J lost 4 bases, and 14 bases lay in between. The CDR3: CASSRSVPGYEQYV. As DNA, the CDR3 is TGTGCCAGCTCACGGTCCGTCCCCGGGTACGAGCAGTACGTC.

The chain employs TRBV7-3 and TRBJ1-4, with 7 bases matching TRBD1. CDR1 and CDR2 from the germline V gene are SGHTA and FQGTGA. Trimming took 5 bases from V and 7 from J; bases not matched to a gene: 4. The CDR3 length is 13 residues. The CDR3: CASSMGDSEKLFF. The CDR3 nucleotides are TGTGCCAGCAGCATGGGGGACAGTGAAAAACTGTTTTTT.

This clone was recorded once. The genes are TRBV4-3 and TRBJ1-1; D might be TRBD1 (5 bases). With 4 bases removed from V and 3 bases from J, the gap between germline ends came to 12 bases. Germline lookup yields CDR1 LGHNA and CDR2 YSLEER. The CDR3 covers 14 residues. The CDR3 protein is CASSPREEDTEAFF. The CDR3, as DNA: TGCGCCAGCAGCCCCAGGGAGGAGGACACTGAAGCTTTCTTT.

This clone was counted between two and nine times. The chain carries TRBV7-8 and TRBJ2-7, with 7 bases aligning to TRBD1. The germline V gene has CDR1 SGHVS and CDR2 FQNEAQ. The CDR3 is made up of 15 amino acids. The trim removed 6 bases at V and 5 bases at J, leaving 13 bases unmatched. The CDR3 bases are TGTGCCAGCAGATCAGACAGGGAACAGCTTGACGAGCAGTACTTC. It encodes CASRSDREQLDEQYF.

The chain joins TRBV5-1 to TRBJ2-7; TRBD2 matches 9 bases. V trimming: 0 bases; J trimming: 9 bases; junction bases outside the gene matches: 7. The germline CDR1 and CDR2 sequences are SGHRS and YFSETQ. CDR3 size: 14 residues. This CDR3 reads CASSLVGSGSAQYV. DNA for the CDR3: TGCGCCAGCAGCTTGGTTGGTAGCGGGAGCGCGCAGTACGTC.

The chain carries TRBV28 and TRBJ2-7; D unclear. Germline CDR1 MDHEN, CDR2 SYDVKM. Trimming pared 6 bases from V and 2 bases from J, leaving 17 bases between. CDR3 length equals 15 residues. The CDR3 loop reads CASSHGRRAAYEQYV. In nucleotides, the CDR3 is TGTGCCAGCAGCCACGGACGGAGAGCAGCCTACGAGCAGTACGTC.